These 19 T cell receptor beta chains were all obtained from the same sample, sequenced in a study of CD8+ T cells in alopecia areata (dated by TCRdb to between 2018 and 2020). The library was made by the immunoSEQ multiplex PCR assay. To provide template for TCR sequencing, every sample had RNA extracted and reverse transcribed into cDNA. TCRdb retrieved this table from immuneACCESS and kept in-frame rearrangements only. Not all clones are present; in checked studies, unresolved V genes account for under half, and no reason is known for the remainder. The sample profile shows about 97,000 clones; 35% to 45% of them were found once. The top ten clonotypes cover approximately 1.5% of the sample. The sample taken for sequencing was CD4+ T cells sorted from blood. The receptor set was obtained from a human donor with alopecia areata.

The CDR3, as DNA: TGTGCCTGGAGTCTCCCGGGGATCCGGAGAGAGCAGTACTTC. This codes for CAWSLPGIRREQYF. The V gene is TRBV30, the J gene TRBJ2-7; D may be TRBD2 (5 bases). Germline V gives CDR1 GTSNPN, CDR2 SVGIG (reference sequence). Trimming took off 2 bases at V and 7 bases at J, with 18 bases between the two ends. CDR3 size: 14 residues.

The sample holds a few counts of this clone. Here the CDR3 DNA reads TGCGCCAGCAGCCCCCAGGGGGACATTCAGTACTTC. It encodes CASSPQGDIQYF. The V call is TRBV5-1, the J call TRBJ2-4; 7 bases align to TRBD1. This CDR3 spans 12 amino acids. Germline lookup yields CDR1 SGHRS and CDR2 YFSETQ. After removal of 4 bases from V and 8 bases from J, the junction contained 3 bases not matched to a gene.

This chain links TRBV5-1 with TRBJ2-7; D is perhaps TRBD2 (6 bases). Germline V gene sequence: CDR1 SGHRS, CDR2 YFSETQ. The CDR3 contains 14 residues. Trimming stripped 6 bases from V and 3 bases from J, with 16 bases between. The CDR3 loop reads CASTLTAGSYEQYF. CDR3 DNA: TGCGCCAGCACCTTAACTGCCGGGAGCTACGAGCAGTACTTC.

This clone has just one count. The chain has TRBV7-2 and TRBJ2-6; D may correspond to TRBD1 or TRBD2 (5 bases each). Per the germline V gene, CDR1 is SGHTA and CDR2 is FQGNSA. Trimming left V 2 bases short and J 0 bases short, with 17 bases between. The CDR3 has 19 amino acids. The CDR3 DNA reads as TGTGCCAGCAGCTTATGGGGACGGGCCTCTACCTCTGGGGCCAACGTCCTGACTTTC. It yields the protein CASSLWGRASTSGANVLTF.

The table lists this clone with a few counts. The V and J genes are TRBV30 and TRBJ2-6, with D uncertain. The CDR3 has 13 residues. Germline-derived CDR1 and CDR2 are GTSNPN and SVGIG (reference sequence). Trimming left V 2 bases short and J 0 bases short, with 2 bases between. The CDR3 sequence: CAWSSSGANVLTF. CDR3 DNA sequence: TGTGCCTGGAGTAGCTCTGGGGCCAACGTCCTGACTTTC.

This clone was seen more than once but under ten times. The CDR3 loop is CASSHGAAGGGETQYF. The CDR3 DNA reads TGCGCCAGCAGCCATGGCGCGGCGGGCGGTGGAGAGACCCAGTACTTC. The rearrangement joins TRBV4-1 to TRBJ2-5, with a tentative D call TRBD2 (5 bases). Germline-derived CDR1 and CDR2 are MGHRA and YSYEKL. V lost 3 bases, J lost 4 bases, and 18 bases lay in between. The CDR3 extends over 16 amino acids.

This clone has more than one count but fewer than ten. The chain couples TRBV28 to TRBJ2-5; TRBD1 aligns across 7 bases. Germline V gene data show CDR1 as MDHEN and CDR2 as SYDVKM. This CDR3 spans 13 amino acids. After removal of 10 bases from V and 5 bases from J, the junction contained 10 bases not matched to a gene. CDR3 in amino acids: CATETGPRETQYF. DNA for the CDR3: TGTGCCACCGAGACAGGGCCTCGGGAGACCCAGTACTTC. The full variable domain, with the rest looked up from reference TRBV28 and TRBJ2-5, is DVKVTQSSRYLVKRTGEKVFLECVQDMDHENMFWYRQDPGLGLRLIYFSYDVKMKEKGDIPEGYSVSREKKERFSLILESASTNQTSMYLCATETGPRETQYFGPGTRLLVL.

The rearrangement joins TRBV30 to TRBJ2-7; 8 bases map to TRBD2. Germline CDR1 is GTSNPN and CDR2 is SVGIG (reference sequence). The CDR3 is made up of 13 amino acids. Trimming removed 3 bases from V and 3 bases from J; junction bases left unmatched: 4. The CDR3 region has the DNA TGTGCCTGGAGCCCCGGGGGGGTCTACGAGCAGTACTTC. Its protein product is CAWSPGGVYEQYF. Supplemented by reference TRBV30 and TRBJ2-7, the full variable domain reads SQTIHQWPATLVQPVGSPLSLECTVEGTSNPNLYWYRQAAGRGLQLLFYSVGIGQISSEVPQNLSASRPQDRQFILSSKKLLLSDSGFYLCAWSPGGVYEQYFGPGTRLTVT.

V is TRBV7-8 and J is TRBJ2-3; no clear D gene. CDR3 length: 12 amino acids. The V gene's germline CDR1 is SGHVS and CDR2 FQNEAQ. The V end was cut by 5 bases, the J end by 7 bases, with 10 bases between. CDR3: CASSRNRNTQYF. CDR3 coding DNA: TGTGCCAGCAGCCGAAATCGAAATACGCAGTATTTT.

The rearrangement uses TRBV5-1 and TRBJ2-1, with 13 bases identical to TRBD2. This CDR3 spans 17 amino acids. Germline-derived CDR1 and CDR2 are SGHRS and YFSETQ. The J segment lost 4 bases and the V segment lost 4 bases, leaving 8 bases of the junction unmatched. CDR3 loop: CASSKGLAGSYYNEQFF. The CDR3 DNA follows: TGCGCCAGCAGCAAGGGACTAGCGGGAAGTTATTACAATGAGCAGTTCTTC.

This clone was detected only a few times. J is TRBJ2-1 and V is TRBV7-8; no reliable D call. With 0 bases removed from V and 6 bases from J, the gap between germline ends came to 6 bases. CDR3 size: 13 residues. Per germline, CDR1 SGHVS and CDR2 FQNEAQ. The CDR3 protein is CASSLAELNEQFF. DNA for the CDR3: TGTGCCAGCAGCTTAGCCGAACTCAATGAGCAGTTCTTC. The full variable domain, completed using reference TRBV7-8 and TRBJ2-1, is GAGVSQSPRYKVAKRGQDVALRCDPISGHVSLFWYQQALGQGPEFLTYFQNEAQLDKSGLPSDRFFAERPEGSVSTLKIQRTQQEDSAVYLCASSLAELNEQFFGPGTRLTVL.

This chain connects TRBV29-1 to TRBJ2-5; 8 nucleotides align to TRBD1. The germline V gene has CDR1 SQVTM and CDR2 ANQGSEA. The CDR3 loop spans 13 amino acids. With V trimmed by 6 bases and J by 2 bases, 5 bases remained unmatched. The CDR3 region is CSVMDRDQETQYF. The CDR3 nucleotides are TGCAGCGTGATGGACAGGGATCAAGAGACCCAGTACTTC.

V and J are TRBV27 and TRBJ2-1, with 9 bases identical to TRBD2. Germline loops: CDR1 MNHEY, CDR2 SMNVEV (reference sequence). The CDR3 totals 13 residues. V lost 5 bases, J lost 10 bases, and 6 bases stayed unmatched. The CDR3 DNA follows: TGTGCCAGCAGTATGACTAGCGGACGAGAGCAGTTCTTC. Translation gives CASSMTSGREQFF.

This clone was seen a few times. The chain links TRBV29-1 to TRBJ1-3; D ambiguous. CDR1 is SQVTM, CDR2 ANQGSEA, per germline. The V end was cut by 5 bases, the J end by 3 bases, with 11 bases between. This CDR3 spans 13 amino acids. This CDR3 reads CSVTDVGGNTIYF. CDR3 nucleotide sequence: TGCAGCGTTACCGACGTTGGTGGAAACACCATATATTTT. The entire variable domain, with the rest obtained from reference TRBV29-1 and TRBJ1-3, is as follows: SAVISQKPSRDICQRGTSLTIQCQVDSQVTMMFWYRQQPGQSLTLIATANQGSEATYESGFVIDKFPISRPNLTFSTLTVSNMSPEDSSIYLCSVTDVGGNTIYFGEGSWLTVV.

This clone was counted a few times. CDR3 amino acids: CASSIETRQPYF. Written as DNA, the CDR3 is TGTGCCAGCAGCATAGAGACTAGACAGCCGTACTTC. This chain connects TRBV7-2 to TRBJ2-7; tentatively, D is TRBD2 (6 bases). The CDR3 is 12 amino acids. Germline V gives CDR1 SGHTA, CDR2 FQGNSA. Trimming pared 5 bases from V and 12 bases from J, leaving 17 bases between.

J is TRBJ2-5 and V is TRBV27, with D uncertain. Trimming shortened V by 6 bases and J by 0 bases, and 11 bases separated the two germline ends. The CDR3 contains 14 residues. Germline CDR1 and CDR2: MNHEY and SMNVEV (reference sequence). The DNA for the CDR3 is TGTGCCAGCAGCAGAGACCGAAACCAAGAGACCCAGTACTTC. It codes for CASSRDRNQETQYF.

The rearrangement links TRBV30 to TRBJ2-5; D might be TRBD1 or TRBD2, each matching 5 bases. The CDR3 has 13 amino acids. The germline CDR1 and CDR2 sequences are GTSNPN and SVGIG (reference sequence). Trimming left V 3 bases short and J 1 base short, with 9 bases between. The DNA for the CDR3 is TGTGCCTGGAGGGGGGTGGCCCAAGAGACCCAGTACTTC. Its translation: CAWRGVAQETQYF.

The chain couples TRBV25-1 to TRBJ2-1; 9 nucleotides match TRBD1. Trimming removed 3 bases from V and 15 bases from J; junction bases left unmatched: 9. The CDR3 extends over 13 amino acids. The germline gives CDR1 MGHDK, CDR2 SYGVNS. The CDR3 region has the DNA TGTGCCAGCAGTGACTATTGGGGGACAGGGTTGTTCTTC. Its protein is CASSDYWGTGLFF.

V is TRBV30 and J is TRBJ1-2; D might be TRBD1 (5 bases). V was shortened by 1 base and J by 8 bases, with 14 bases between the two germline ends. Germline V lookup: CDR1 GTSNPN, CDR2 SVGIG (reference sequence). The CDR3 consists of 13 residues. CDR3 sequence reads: CAWSGAGGLGYTF. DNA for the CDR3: TGTGCCTGGAGTGGCGCGGGGGGTTTGGGCTACACCTTC.